This section outlines one T cell receptor (beta chain) sequence together with its context. This specimen belongs to a study of radiation and T cells in renal cell carcinoma. Study in general: Nephrectomy followed 15 Gy stereotactic body radiation by 4 weeks.

The protocol was immunoSEQ multiplex PCR, while the TCRdb copy is restricted to in-frame clones and leaves out a portion. In the table there are 95,000 to 150,000 clones, 81% of which are singletons. Time point specified: blood 2 weeks post-SBRT. Treatment meaning: 15 Gy SBRT to primary tumor, nephrectomy 4 weeks later. After SBRT, blood was collected at 2 and 4 weeks, plus baseline. The patient's renal cell carcinoma had clear cell pathology. This material consisted of blood, taken from a patient whose treatment included radiotherapy and nephrectomy. The origin of this receptor is a man aged 45-60 years with renal cell carcinoma.

As DNA, the CDR3 is TGTGCCAGCAGCTTTGACAGGGGTCGAGGCTACACCTTC. Translated: CASSFDRGRGYTF. This sequence joins TRBV7-3 and TRBJ1-2; 8 bases are shared with TRBD1. The V and J ends lost 3 bases and 8 bases, in that order; junction bases with no gene match: 5. Germline CDR1 SGHTA, CDR2 FQGTGA. This CDR3 spans 13 amino acids.